This TCR beta chain is from a study of neurological immune-mediated disorders. Findings and limits, study-wide: Association of the multiple sclerosis repertoire cluster with clinical or MRI features was not observed for any feature. A possible signature was seen in one related-CDR3 cluster, into which phylogenetic grouping placed the repertoires of 18 of 34 multiple sclerosis patients.

J lost 6 bases, V lost 7 bases, and 9 bases had no gene match. The CDR3 contains 14 residues. In germline, CDR1 is DFQATT, CDR2 SNEGSKA (reference sequence). Every sequencing run returned over 190 million TCR-beta sequences, which were derived from 15-18 subjects. TCRdb independently ran MiXCR on the 5' RACE reads; one entry per CDR3 protein. This table holds some 78,000 distinct CDR3 sequences, 4% to 6% found once. This clonotype came up many times. What it binds is not known. The sequence was obtained from a woman aged 30 to 39 with multiple sclerosis. This chain joins TRBV20-1 and TRBJ2-1; TRBD2 agrees at 10 bases. The sequenced sample was PBMCs. The DNA for the CDR3 is TGCAGTGGAAAGAGCGGGAGGGCCTTCAATGAGCAGTTCTTC. Its translation is CSGKSGRAFNEQFF.